This T cell receptor beta chain was recorded in a study of shared clonotypes between healthy human individuals. Worth noting for this clone: Its antigen is unknown.

CDR1 and CDR2 (germline): LNHDA, SQIVND (reference sequence). The CDR3 loop spans 15 amino acids. J lost 0 bases, V lost 7 bases, and 6 bases had no gene match. CD45RO-negative cells were positively selected for CCR7, leaving out terminally differentiated effector memory CD45RA+ cells. The data were produced by immunoSEQ multiplex PCR, yet TCRdb's version contains in-frame clones alone and is incomplete. The data show hundreds of thousands of clones, roughly 95% seen once. Study-wide points: Estimated richness was generally greater in naive than memory subsets. Against clonotypes common to all four donors, non-shared ones had lower generation probabilities.

The TCR was taken from a woman between 25 and 40 years old in good health. The chain joins TRBV19 to TRBJ1-3; 7 bases match TRBD1. The source material was naive CD8+ T cells sorted from blood. CDR3 loop: CASTPGQFSGNTIYF. The CDR3 DNA is TGTGCCAGTACCCCGGGACAGTTCTCTGGAAACACCATATATTTT.